This entry describes one TCR beta chain. Antigen specificity is unknown. Investigators took roughly 9.5 milliliters of peripheral blood from every donor. This entry is derived from a study of blood T cells in healthy people across ages. Primers used in a second PCR of roughly 6 to 12 cycles were a sample-barcoded 5' primer and a J-beta primer mix. TCRdb itself ran the 5' RACE reads through MiXCR, one entry per CDR3 protein. The sample holds about 1.4 million distinct CDR3 sequences; 59% are singletons and the top ten take 6.7%. V shed 5 bases and J 7 bases; nucleotides not matched to a gene: 11. The V gene's germline CDR1 is SGHTA and CDR2 FQGNSA. The CDR3 runs 15 residues. General observations from the study: TCR beta diversity per million T cells fell roughly linearly with age.

The sequenced material came from blood. The receptor's source is a man in his late teens or twenties in good health. The V and J genes are TRBV7-2 and TRBJ2-7; 10 bases fit TRBD2. CDR3 bases: TGTGCCAGCAGCCCGAGAGCGGGGGGGCCGCAGGAGCAGTACTTC. Protein product: CASSPRAGGPQEQYF.